Listed below are T cell receptor beta chains from one sample, sequenced in a study of shared clonotypes between healthy human individuals. This table comes from immunoSEQ multiplex PCR, and its TCRdb copy is limited to in-frame clones, with some not included. In the table there are under 2,500,000 clones, around 95% of which are singletons. Specimen: naive CD4+ T cells sorted from blood. The receptors shown here come from a young man in good health. CDR3s include the opening cysteine and the closing phenylalanine or tryptophan. A D gene is named only where the DNA matches it firmly. Not all rows give a size; the values are once, few, many and, for expanded clones, a class.

j_call v_call d_call clone_size cdr3_aa cdr3_nt
TRBJ1-1 TRBV6-5 - - CASSPPQGWYTEAFF TGTGCCAGCAGCCCCCCACAGGGTTGGTACACTGAAGCTTTCTTT
TRBJ2-7 TRBV5-1 TRBD2 - CASSLVGAGGPLPYEQYF TGCGCCAGCAGCTTGGTTGGCGCGGGAGGTCCCCTTCCCTACGAGCAGTACTTC
TRBJ2-7 TRBV13 TRBD2 - CASSSWTSGGYEQYF TGTGCCAGCAGCTCGTGGACTAGCGGGGGCTACGAGCAGTACTTC
TRBJ2-7 TRBV18 - - CASSLGGASSYEQYF TGTGCCAGCTCACTAGGTGGCGCGAGCTCCTACGAGCAGTACTTC
TRBJ2-7 TRBV6-5 - - CASSGEREGGYEQYF TGTGCCAGCAGTGGAGAGCGGGAAGGGGGTTACGAGCAGTACTTC
TRBJ1-5 TRBV7-2 - - CASSFPPGSNQPQHF TGTGCCAGCAGCTTCCCGCCTGGGAGCAATCAGCCCCAGCATTTT
TRBJ1-5 TRBV7-2 TRBD1 - CASSLSNRGLVGNQPQHF TGTGCCAGCAGCTTAAGCAACAGGGGGTTAGTTGGCAATCAGCCCCAGCATTTT
TRBJ1-2 TRBV6-5 - - CASSYSTGINYGYTF TGTGCCAGCAGTTACTCCACGGGGATTAACTATGGCTACACCTTC
TRBJ1-2 TRBV30 - - CAWRLTGGGYGYTF TGTGCCTGGAGGTTAACAGGCGGCGGGTATGGCTACACCTTC
TRBJ1-1 TRBV20-1 - - CSARGDEAFF TGCAGTGCTAGGGGAGATGAAGCTTTCTTT
TRBJ1-6 TRBV7-2 - few CASSFSAGQRSPLHF TGTGCCAGCAGCTTTTCTGCAGGGCAACGGTCACCCCTCCACTTT
TRBJ1-6 TRBV9 - once CASSERLYNSPLHF TGTGCCAGCAGCGAGCGGCTCTATAATTCACCCCTCCACTTT
TRBJ2-5 TRBV18 - - CASSPETVGTQYF TGTGCCAGCTCACCAGAAACAGTCGGGACCCAGTACTTC
TRBJ2-1 TRBV5-1 - - CARAVRVFGLQITYNEQFF TGCGCCAGAGCGGTAAGGGTTTTCGGCCTACAAATTACCTACAATGAGCAGTTCTTC
TRBJ2-7 TRBV5-4 TRBD1 - CASSLGTGRYEQYF TGTGCCAGCAGCTTGGGGACAGGCCGCTACGAGCAGTACTTC
TRBJ2-4 TRBV15 TRBD1 - CATSRSGTGFAKNIQYF TGTGCCACCAGCAGATCGGGGACAGGGTTTGCCAAAAACATTCAGTACTTC
TRBJ1-5 TRBV29-1 - once CSVKQGMGNQPQHF TGCAGCGTGAAACAGGGAATGGGCAATCAGCCCCAGCATTTT
TRBJ2-3 TRBV7-9 - - CASSLAYGRTSTDTQYF TGTGCCAGCAGCTTAGCGTACGGACGAACTAGCACAGATACGCAGTATTTT
TRBJ2-7 TRBV7-9 TRBD1 once CASSLGLRDRTLEEQYF TGTGCCAGCAGCTTAGGACTACGGGACAGGACCTTGGAAGAGCAGTACTTC
TRBJ2-2 TRBV6-6 TRBD1 once CASSYSLSTGTGELFF TGTGCCAGCAGTTACTCGCTTTCGACAGGGACCGGGGAGCTGTTTTTT
TRBJ2-5 TRBV10-3 - - CAISESMGIEETQYF TGTGCCATCAGTGAGTCGATGGGTATCGAGGAGACCCAGTACTTC
TRBJ2-7 TRBV7-2 TRBD2 - CASSLVGTTSYEQYF TGTGCCAGCAGCTTAGTGGGGACTACCTCCTACGAGCAGTACTTC
TRBJ1-1 TRBV29-1 TRBD1 - CSVERTGAGTEAFF TGCAGCGTTGAGCGGACAGGCGCGGGCACTGAAGCTTTCTTT
TRBJ2-1 TRBV6-5 TRBD1 - CASSYSIGTGRGEQFF TGTGCCAGCAGTTACTCCATCGGGACAGGCCGGGGGGAGCAGTTCTTC
TRBJ1-5 TRBV27 - - CASSLTPGVSNQPQHF TGTGCCAGCAGTCTGACCCCGGGGGTTAGCAATCAGCCCCAGCATTTT
TRBJ1-1 TRBV6-5 - - CASSTGTWANTEAFF TGTGCCAGCAGTACAGGGACCTGGGCGAACACTGAAGCTTTCTTT
TRBJ2-3 TRBV5-6 - - CASSLVAAIFTDTQYF TGTGCCAGCAGCTTGGTCGCAGCGATATTCACAGATACGCAGTATTTT
TRBJ2-5 TRBV7-2 - - CASSLGGLSSRWGETQYF TGTGCCAGCAGCTTAGGGGGCCTGAGCTCCCGATGGGGGGAGACCCAGTACTTC
TRBJ2-3 TRBV5-1 - - CASSRGDSTDTQYF TGCGCCAGCAGCCGGGGAGACAGCACAGATACGCAGTATTTT
TRBJ2-1 TRBV7-9 - - CASSLERLPSYNEQFF TGTGCCAGCAGCTTGGAACGATTGCCCTCCTACAATGAGCAGTTCTTC
TRBJ2-5 TRBV30 - - CAWSVGGSQETQYF TGTGCCTGGAGTGTCGGAGGGAGCCAAGAGACCCAGTACTTC
TRBJ2-2 TRBV5-4 TRBD2 - CASRLAGGPTGELFF TGTGCCAGCAGACTAGCGGGAGGGCCCACCGGGGAGCTGTTTTTT
TRBJ2-5 TRBV5-1 - - CASSLGSGSATETQYF TGCGCCAGCAGCTTGGGATCGGGGTCCGCCACAGAGACCCAGTACTTC
TRBJ1-4 TRBV30 - - CAWSLLAEKLFF TGTGCCTGGAGTCTGTTAGCGGAAAAACTGTTTTTT
TRBJ2-3 TRBV4-1 - - CASSQDLQTPSRTDTQYF TGCGCCAGCAGCCAAGATCTTCAGACACCCTCCCGCACAGATACGCAGTATTTT
TRBJ2-2 TRBV29-1 - - CSVAGVPGELFF TGCAGCGTTGCGGGGGTCCCCGGGGAGCTGTTTTTT
TRBJ2-1 TRBV28 - - CASSFYRVGDNEQFF TGTGCCAGCAGTTTTTACAGGGTTGGGGACAATGAGCAGTTCTTC
TRBJ2-7 TRBV5-1 TRBD2 - CASSLRASGSYEQYF TGCGCCAGCAGCTTGAGGGCTAGCGGGAGTTACGAGCAGTACTTC